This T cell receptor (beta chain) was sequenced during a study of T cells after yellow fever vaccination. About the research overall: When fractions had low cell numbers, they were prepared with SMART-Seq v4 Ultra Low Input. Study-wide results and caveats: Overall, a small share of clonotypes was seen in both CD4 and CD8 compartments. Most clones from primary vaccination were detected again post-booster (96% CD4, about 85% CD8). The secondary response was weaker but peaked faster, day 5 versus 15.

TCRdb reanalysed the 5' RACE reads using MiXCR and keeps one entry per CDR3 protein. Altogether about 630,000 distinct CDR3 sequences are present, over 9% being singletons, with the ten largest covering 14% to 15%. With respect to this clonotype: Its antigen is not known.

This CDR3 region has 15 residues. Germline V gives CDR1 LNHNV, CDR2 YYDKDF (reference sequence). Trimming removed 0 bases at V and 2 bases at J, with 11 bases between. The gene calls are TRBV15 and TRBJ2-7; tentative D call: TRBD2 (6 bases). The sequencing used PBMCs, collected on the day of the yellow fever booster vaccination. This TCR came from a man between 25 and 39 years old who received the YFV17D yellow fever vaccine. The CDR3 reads CATSRDSGPPYEQYF. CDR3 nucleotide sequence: TGTGCCACCAGCAGAGATAGCGGTCCACCCTACGAGCAGTACTTC.